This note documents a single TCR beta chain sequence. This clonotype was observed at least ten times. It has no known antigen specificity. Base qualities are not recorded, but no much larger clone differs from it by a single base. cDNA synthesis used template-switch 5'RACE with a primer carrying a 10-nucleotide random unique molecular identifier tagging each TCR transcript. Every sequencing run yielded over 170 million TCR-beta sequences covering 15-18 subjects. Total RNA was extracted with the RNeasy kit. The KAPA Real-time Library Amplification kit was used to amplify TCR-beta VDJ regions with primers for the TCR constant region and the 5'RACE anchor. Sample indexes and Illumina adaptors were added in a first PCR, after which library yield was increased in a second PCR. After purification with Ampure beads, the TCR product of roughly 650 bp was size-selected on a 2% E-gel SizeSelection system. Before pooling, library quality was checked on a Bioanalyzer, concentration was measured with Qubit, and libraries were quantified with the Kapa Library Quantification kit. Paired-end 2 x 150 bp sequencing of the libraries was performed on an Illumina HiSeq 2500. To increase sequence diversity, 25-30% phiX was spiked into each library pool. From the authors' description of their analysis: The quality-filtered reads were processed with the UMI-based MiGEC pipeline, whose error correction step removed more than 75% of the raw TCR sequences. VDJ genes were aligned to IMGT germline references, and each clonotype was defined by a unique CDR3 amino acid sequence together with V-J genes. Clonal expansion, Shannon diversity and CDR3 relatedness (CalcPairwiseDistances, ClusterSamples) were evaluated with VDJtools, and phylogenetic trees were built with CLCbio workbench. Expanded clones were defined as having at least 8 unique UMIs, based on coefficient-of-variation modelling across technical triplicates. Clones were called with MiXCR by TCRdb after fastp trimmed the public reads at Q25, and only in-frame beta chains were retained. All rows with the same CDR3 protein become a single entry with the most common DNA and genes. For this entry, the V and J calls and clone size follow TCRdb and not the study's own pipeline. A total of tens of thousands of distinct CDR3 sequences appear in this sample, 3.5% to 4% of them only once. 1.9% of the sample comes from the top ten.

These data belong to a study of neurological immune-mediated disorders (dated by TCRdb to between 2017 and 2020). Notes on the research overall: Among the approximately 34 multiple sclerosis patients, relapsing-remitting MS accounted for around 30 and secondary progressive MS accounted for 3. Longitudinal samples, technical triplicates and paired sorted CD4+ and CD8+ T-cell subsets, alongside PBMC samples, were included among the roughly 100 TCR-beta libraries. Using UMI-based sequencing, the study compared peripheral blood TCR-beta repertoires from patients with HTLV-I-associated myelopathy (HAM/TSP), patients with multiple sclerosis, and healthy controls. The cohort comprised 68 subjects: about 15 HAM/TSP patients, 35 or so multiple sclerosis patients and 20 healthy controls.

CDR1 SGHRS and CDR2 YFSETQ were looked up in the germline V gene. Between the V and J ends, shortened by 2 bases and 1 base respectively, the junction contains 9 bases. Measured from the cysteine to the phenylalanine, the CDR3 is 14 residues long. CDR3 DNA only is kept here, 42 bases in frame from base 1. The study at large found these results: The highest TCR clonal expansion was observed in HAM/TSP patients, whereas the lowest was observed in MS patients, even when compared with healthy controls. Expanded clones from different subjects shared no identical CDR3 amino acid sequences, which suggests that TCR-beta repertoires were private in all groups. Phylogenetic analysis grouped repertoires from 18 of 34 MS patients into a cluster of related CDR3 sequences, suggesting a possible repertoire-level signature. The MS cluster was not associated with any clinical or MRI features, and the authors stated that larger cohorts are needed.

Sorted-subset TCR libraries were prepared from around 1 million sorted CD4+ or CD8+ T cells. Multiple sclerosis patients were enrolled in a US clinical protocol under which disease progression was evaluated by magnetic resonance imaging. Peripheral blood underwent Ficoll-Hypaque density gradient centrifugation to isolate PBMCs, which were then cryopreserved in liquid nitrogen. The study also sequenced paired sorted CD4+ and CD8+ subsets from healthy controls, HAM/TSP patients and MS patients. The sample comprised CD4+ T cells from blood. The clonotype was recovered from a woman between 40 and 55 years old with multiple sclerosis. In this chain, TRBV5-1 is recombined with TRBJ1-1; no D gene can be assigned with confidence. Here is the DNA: TGCGCCAGCAGCTTCTCCGCAGCGAACACTGAAGCTTTCTTT. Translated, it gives CASSFSAANTEAFF.